The subject of this entry is one T cell receptor beta chain. The target antigen is unknown. The data were taken from a study of cytomegalovirus exposure and HLA in healthy donors. Study observations and caveats: The classifier, whose performance was assessed in both the original and validation cohorts, reportedly diagnosed cytomegalovirus status with high specificity and sensitivity. Compared with the roughly 700-donor mean, an Asian-associated ancestry cluster reportedly had fewer N-insertions, according to a later analysis.

V lost 2 bases and J lost 7; bases outside the gene matches: 3. Germline assignment: CDR1 MNHEY and CDR2 SMNVEV (reference sequence). The CDR3 is 13 amino acids. With 60 Vbeta and 13 Jbeta primers, the PCR was carried out. Assay: immunoSEQ multiplex PCR; the TCRdb copy retains only in-frame clones and omits some. This repertoire shows 95,000 to 150,000 clones, 83% found once; its top ten account for 3.6%. Those who donated were healthy bone marrow donors. Sequenced input: PBMCs. This clonotype was sampled from a woman in her 40s in good health and CMV-seropositive. The genes are TRBV27 and TRBJ1-1, with TRBD1 matching over 8 bases. The CDR3 sequence is CASSLGQGCEAFF. The CDR3 nucleotides read TGTGCCAGCAGTTTAGGACAGGGCTGTGAAGCTTTCTTT.